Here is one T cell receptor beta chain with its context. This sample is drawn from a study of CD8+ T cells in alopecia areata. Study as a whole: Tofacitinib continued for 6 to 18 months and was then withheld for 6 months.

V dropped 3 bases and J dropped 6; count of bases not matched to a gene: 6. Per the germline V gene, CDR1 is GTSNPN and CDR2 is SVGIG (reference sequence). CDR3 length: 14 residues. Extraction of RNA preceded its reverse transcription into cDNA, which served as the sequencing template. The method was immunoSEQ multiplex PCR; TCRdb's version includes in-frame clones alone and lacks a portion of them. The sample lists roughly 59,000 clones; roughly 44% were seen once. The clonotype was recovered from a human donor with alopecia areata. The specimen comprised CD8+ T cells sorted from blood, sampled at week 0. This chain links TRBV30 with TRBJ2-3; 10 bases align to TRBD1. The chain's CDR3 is CAWRDRGEADTQYF. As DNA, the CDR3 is TGTGCCTGGAGGGACAGGGGGGAGGCGGATACGCAGTATTTT.